These T cell receptor beta chains were read from a single sample in a study of CD8 T cells in ankylosing spondylitis. Each CDR3 protein is one row after TCRdb ran MiXCR on the 5' RACE reads. The data show about 160,000 distinct CDR3 sequences, roughly 10% seen once. The sequencing input was blood, either unsorted or a sorted T cell fraction (not recorded which). The receptors stem from a female donor with ankylosing spondylitis or in good health (not recorded which). Each CDR3 is given with its conserved first and last residue. The D gene is left open where the match is weak. Only part of the rows carry a size: once, few, many, or a class if the clone is expanded.

J gene | D gene | V gene | clone size | CDR3 DNA | CDR3 protein
TRBJ1-2 | TRBD1 | TRBV27 | NA | TGTGCCAGCAGTTGGGGACAGGGGGCCGGTGGCTACACCTTC | CASSWGQGAGGYTF
TRBJ2-5 | NA | TRBV6-1 | NA | TGTGCCAGCAGTGAGACAGGACCAGAGACCCAGTACTTC | CASSETGPETQYF
TRBJ1-5 | TRBD1 | TRBV27 | NA | TGTGCCAGCAGTTTCCTCGGACAGGGGGATCAGCCCCAGCATTTT | CASSFLGQGDQPQHF
TRBJ2-7 | TRBD1 | TRBV6-2/TRBV6-3 | NA | TGTGCCAGCGGAACAGGGACAGGCGAGCAGTACTTC | CASGTGTGEQYF
TRBJ2-6 | NA | TRBV4-3 | NA | TGCGCCAGGCCGCAGTTTTGCTCTGGGGCCAACGTCCTGACTTTC | CARPQFCSGANVLTF
TRBJ2-1 | NA | TRBV6-2/TRBV6-3 | few | TGTGCCAGCAGTTACCTGGAGACTTCCTACAATGAGCAGTTCTTC | CASSYLETSYNEQFF
TRBJ2-1 | NA | TRBV4-3 | NA | TGCGCCAGCAGCCAAGGAGGGGCCCGGCGCTTCTTC | CASSQGGARRFF
TRBJ2-7 | NA | TRBV5-6 | few | TGTGCCAGCAGCCTAGGACAGAACGAGCAGTACTTC | CASSLGQNEQYF
TRBJ1-5 | TRBD1 | TRBV27 | NA | TGTGCCAGCCTCGAAGCCCCACGGGACAGGGATCAGCCCCAGCATTTT | CASLEAPRDRDQPQHF
TRBJ1-6 | NA | TRBV6-5 | many | TGTGCCAGCAGTTCCGAGTATAGCTCCTATAATTCACCCCTCCACTTT | CASSSEYSSYNSPLHF
TRBJ2-5 | NA | TRBV20-1 | NA | TGCAGTGCTAGAGAAAAGGGGCGTGAGACCCAGTACTTC | CSAREKGRETQYF
TRBJ1-5 | NA | TRBV15 | many | TGTGCCACCAGCAGAGATCTAGGCAATCAGCCCCAGCATTTT | CATSRDLGNQPQHF
TRBJ2-1 | NA | TRBV6-1 | NA | TGTGCCAGCAGTCCCCCCGCGTTACTTTCCTACAATGAGCAGTTCTTC | CASSPPALLSYNEQFF
TRBJ2-1 | NA | TRBV4-3 | NA | TGCGCCAGCAGCCTTAGCGTCGGGGACTACAATGAGCAGTTCTTC | CASSLSVGDYNEQFF
TRBJ2-7 | NA | TRBV7-9 | many | TGTGCCAGCAGCTTAGTTCTGGCGGGGAAGGACGAGCAGTACTTC | CASSLVLAGKDEQYF
TRBJ1-4 | NA | TRBV27 | NA | TGTGCCAGCAGTCCCGGGCAGGCTAATGAAAAACTGTTTTTT | CASSPGQANEKLFF
TRBJ2-6 | NA | TRBV10-3 | NA | TGTGCCATCAGTACGGGGCGCGCAACTGGGGCCAACGTCCTGACTTTC | CAISTGRATGANVLTF
TRBJ2-2 | NA | TRBV6-5 | NA | TGTGCCAGCAGTTACTCGACGTCAGGGGAGCTGTTTTTT | CASSYSTSGELFF
TRBJ1-4 | TRBD1 | TRBV29-1 | few | TGCAGCGTTGCCAGGGGGGGGGAAAAACTGTTTTTT | CSVARGGEKLFF
TRBJ2-7 | NA | TRBV6-1 | NA | TGTGCCACCGTACACCCTACTCGGGACTGGGGCGAGCAGTACTTC | CATVHPTRDWGEQYF
TRBJ2-1 | TRBD2 | TRBV7-4 | NA | TGTGCCAGCAGCTTACCTAGGACTAGCGGGAGGAGGTTTTACAATGAGCAGTTCTTC | CASSLPRTSGRRFYNEQFF
TRBJ2-2 | TRBD2 | TRBV6-2/TRBV6-3 | few | TGTGCCAGTTCAGCGGGAGGGCCAAGCCGGGAGCTGTTTTTT | CASSAGGPSRELFF
TRBJ2-1 | TRBD2 | TRBV7-9 | NA | TGTGCCAGCAGCGAGACTAGCGGGAGGGCCCTGGAGCAGTTCTTC | CASSETSGRALEQFF
TRBJ2-3 | NA | TRBV28 | few | TGTGCCAGCAGGACCCTAGGGGCAGATACGCAGTATTTT | CASRTLGADTQYF
TRBJ2-3 | NA | TRBV2 | few | TGTGCCAGCACCGACCGCTGGGACAGCACAGATACGCAGTATTTT | CASTDRWDSTDTQYF
TRBJ2-3 | TRBD2 | TRBV5-6 | NA | TGTGCCAGCAGCTTCGACACTAGCGGGAGTATCACAGATACGCAGTATTTT | CASSFDTSGSITDTQYF
TRBJ2-7 | TRBD2 | TRBV7-9 | NA | TGTGCCAGCAGCCCCCTCGGAGTGGTAGCGGGAGTAGGCGAGCAGTACTTC | CASSPLGVVAGVGEQYF
TRBJ2-1 | TRBD2 | TRBV3-1 | few | TGTGCCAGCAGCCAAGTCACTAGCGGGAGGAATGAGCAGTTCTTC | CASSQVTSGRNEQFF
TRBJ1-2 | NA | TRBV12-3/TRBV12-4 | many | TGTGCCAGCAGTTTTTCGGTCAACTATGGCTACACCTTC | CASSFSVNYGYTF
TRBJ2-1 | NA | TRBV12-3/TRBV12-4 | many | TGTGCCAGCAGTGCGTCCACGTGGAATGAGCAGTTCTTC | CASSASTWNEQFF
TRBJ1-1 | NA | TRBV27 | many | TGTGCCAGCAGTTTAGGAGCAGGGAGGGCCACTGAAGCTTTCTTT | CASSLGAGRATEAFF
TRBJ2-1 | NA | TRBV7-9 | NA | TGTGCCAGCAGCTCCTCGGGGGGCGCAAACAATGAGCAGTTCTTC | CASSSSGGANNEQFF
TRBJ1-1 | TRBD1 | TRBV27 | NA | TGTGCCAGCAGTACGAACCGGGACAGAGTGACTGGCACTGAAGCTTTCTTT | CASSTNRDRVTGTEAFF
TRBJ2-2 | NA | TRBV28 | NA | TGTGCCAGCAGCTCTTTAGTGGGCGGGGAGCTGTTTTTT | CASSSLVGGELFF
TRBJ1-1 | NA | TRBV10-3 | NA | TGTGCCATCACCGAGGGCACTGAAGCTTTCTTT | CAITEGTEAFF
TRBJ1-1 | NA | TRBV3-1 | NA | TGTGCCAGCAGCCATGCAGCGAACACTGAAGCTTTCTTT | CASSHAANTEAFF
TRBJ2-2 | NA | TRBV6-2/TRBV6-3 | few | TGTGCCAGCAGTTGGGGAGATTACACCGGGGAGCTGTTTTTT | CASSWGDYTGELFF
TRBJ2-7 | NA | TRBV7-2 | many | TGTGCCAGCAGAGGTTATAGCGGAAACTACGAGCAGTACTTC | CASRGYSGNYEQYF
TRBJ2-1 | NA | TRBV12-5 | few | TGTGCTAGTGTCCTCTTGTGGGGTGAGCAGTTCTTC | CASVLLWGEQFF